The entry that follows covers one T cell receptor beta chain sequence. Clones were read by immunoSEQ multiplex PCR, and TCRdb kept only the in-frame ones, dropping some. The data contain roughly 64,000 clones, about four fifths of them singletons. This sample was taken from a study of OX40 agonist ivuxolimab in advanced cancers. Study in general: Head and neck, renal cell, melanoma or hepatocellular carcinoma were the cancers that dose-escalation patients had. A mean age of around 66 years, range about 20 to 79, was recorded, and 82.7% were male.

This CDR3 contains 15 residues. CDR1 is SNHLY and CDR2 is FYNNEI in the germline V gene. Germline trimming cut 4 bases from V and 6 bases from J; bases unmatched to any gene: 8. Sequences were derived from CD4+ or CD8+ T cells sorted from blood, sampled in a trial of the OX40 agonist ivuxolimab. This TCR came from an adult with an advanced solid tumor such as melanoma, head and neck, liver or kidney cancer. V usage is TRBV2 and J usage is TRBJ2-2, with TRBD1 matching 7 bases. As DNA, the CDR3 is TGTGCCAGCAGTGGAGACAGGGACGGCGCCGGGGAGCTGTTTTTT. Translating gives CASSGDRDGAGELFF.